The T cell receptor (beta chain) under discussion was sequenced for a study of T cell responses to AZD1222 COVID-19 vaccine. In regard to this clone: Its matching antigen is unknown.

The CDR3 consists of 13 residues. The V segment lost 3 bases and the J segment 9 bases; nucleotides outside the gene matches: 4. Per germline, CDR1 KGHSH and CDR2 LQKENI. The assay was immunoSEQ multiplex PCR, and TCRdb's table has in-frame clones only and misses some. The table has 100,000 or so clones, approximately 92% seen once; the top ten hold roughly 45%. General study results and limits: Receipt of two AZD1222 doses was followed by a rise in Spike-specific TCR breadth and depth. White British ancestry dominated among donors, who included more females, and clonal diversity was possibly underestimated. CD4 TCRs covered the whole spike, strongest at regions 160-218 and 743-854.

The sequence derives from an adult who received the AZD1222 COVID-19 vaccine. The sample here was peripheral blood, taken 28 days after the second AZD1222 dose. The rearrangement joins TRBV18 to TRBJ2-1; 8 bases are a match to TRBD1. For the CDR3, the DNA is TGTGCCAGCTCACCTCCAGGACAGGGTGAGCAGTTCTTC. Translation: CASSPPGQGEQFF.